This T cell receptor beta chain was profiled in a study of long-term antiretroviral therapy in people with HIV. General study results and limits: Clonal expansions arising prior to ART prevailed in the repertoire at every time point.

Germline V lookup: CDR1 SEHNR, CDR2 FQNEAQ (reference sequence). V gave up 1 base and J gave up 8 bases, with 9 bases separating them. This CDR3 spans 13 amino acids. Comment on this clone: Antigen specificity is unknown.

The assay used was immunoSEQ (version v3.0), run at survey level. Sequencing aimed at about 35,000-55,000 T-cell genomes per sample. TCRdb's copy holds only in-frame clones and misses some; the assay was immunoSEQ multiplex PCR. The data show some 22,000 clones, with 82% seen just once and 8.1% held by the top ten. The sequence was obtained from a man in his fifties or sixties with HIV. The chain uses TRBV7-9 and TRBJ2-1; no clear D. Sequences were derived from unsorted PBMCs, sampled at the start of antiretroviral therapy. Written as DNA, the CDR3 is TGTGCCAGCAGCTTAGAAGGGTCGGATGAGCAGTTCTTC. Its protein is CASSLEGSDEQFF.